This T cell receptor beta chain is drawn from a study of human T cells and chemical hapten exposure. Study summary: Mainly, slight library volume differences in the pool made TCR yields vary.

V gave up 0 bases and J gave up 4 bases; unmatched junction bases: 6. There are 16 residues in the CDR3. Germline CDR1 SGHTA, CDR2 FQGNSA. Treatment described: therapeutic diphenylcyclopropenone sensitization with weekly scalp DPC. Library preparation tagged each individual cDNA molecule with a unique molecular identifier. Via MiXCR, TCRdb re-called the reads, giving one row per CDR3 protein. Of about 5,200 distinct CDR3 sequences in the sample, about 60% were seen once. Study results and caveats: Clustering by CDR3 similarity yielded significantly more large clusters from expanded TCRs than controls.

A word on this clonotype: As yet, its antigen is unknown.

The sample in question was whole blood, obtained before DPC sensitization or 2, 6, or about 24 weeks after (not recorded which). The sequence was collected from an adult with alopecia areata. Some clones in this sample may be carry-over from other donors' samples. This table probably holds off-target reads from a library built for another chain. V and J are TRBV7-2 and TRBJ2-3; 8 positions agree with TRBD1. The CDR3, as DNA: TGTGCCAGCAGCTTAGCGCCGGCAGGGGGCGCAGATACGCAGTATTTT. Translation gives CASSLAPAGGADTQYF.